This T cell receptor beta chain was identified during a study of metastatic and nonmetastatic thyroid tumors. On the study more broadly: Repertoire data that came from the blood and tumor or nodule tissue of malignant and benign thyroid patients were compared.

All patients reached thyroid surgery having received no treatment beforehand. Via MiXCR, TCRdb re-called the PCR reads. Of approximately 28,000 clones in the sample, roughly 15% were seen once. At least ten counts were recorded for this clone. The sample was blood. This receptor was taken from a male donor with papillary thyroid cancer or a benign thyroid nodule (not recorded which). Some clones in this sample may be carry-over from other donors' samples.

The CDR3 DNA reads as TGCAGTGCTAGAGACCCCGGGCCCGGGAGGCAGTTCTTC. Its translation: CSARDPGPGRQFF. The chain links TRBV20-1 to TRBJ2-1; D is possibly TRBD2 (6 bases). Germline values: CDR1 DFQATT, CDR2 SNEGSKA (reference sequence). Trimming left V 0 bases short and J 12 bases short, with 15 bases between. This CDR3 spans 13 amino acids.